The next 23 T cell receptor beta chains were all read from a single sample in a study of beta chain features in type 1 diabetes. Findings of the study overall: Type 1 diabetes patients had moderately but significantly shorter TCRB CDR3s in all four CD4+ subsets.

These TCRs' antigens remain unknown. Expressed TCRB transcripts got sequenced, as all isolated RNA was reverse transcribed. Clones were read by immunoSEQ multiplex PCR, and TCRdb kept only the in-frame ones, dropping some. The table shows some 170,000 clones, with 63% occurring only once. Sample: naive CD4+ T cells from blood. All receptors come from a young man with type 1 diabetes.

V and J are TRBV9 and TRBJ1-1, with D hard to call. CDR3 length: 14 residues. Trimming took 3 bases from V and 3 from J, leaving 12 bases between them. Germline CDR1 and CDR2: SGDLS and YYNGEE. DNA for the CDR3: TGTGCCAGCAGCGAGGCCGGACGGGACACTGAAGCTTTCTTT. This codes for CASSEAGRDTEAFF.

The chain couples TRBV25-1 to TRBJ2-2, with TRBD1 matching 7 bases. This CDR3 is built from 14 residues. V was clipped by 6 bases and J by 0 bases; unmatched bases: 1. Per germline, CDR1 MGHDK and CDR2 SYGVNS. The DNA for the CDR3 is TGTGCCAGCAGGACAGGGCCGAACACCGGGGAGCTGTTTTTT. Its translation is CASRTGPNTGELFF.

CDR3 nucleotides: TGTGCCAGCAGCACCAGCGGTCGGGGCGGAGATACGCAGTATTTT. It translates to CASSTSGRGGDTQYF. The J gene is TRBJ2-3, the V gene TRBV7-2; D assignment may be TRBD1 or TRBD2 (5 bases each). The CDR3 loop spans 15 amino acids. V shed 5 bases and J shed 5 bases, with 17 bases lying between them. Looked up from germline, CDR1 is SGHTA and CDR2 is FQGNSA.

Concerning this clone: Other nucleotide sequences from this sample produce the same CDR3. The chain carries TRBV30 and TRBJ2-5, with unresolved D. The CDR3 totals 11 residues. With 0 bases removed from V and 1 base from J, the gap between germline ends came to 0 bases. CDR1 and CDR2 from the germline V gene are GTSNPN and SVGIG (reference sequence). The CDR3 DNA reads TGTGCCTGGAGTGTCCAAGAGACCCAGTACTTC. It yields the protein CAWSVQETQYF. Based on the CDR3 plus reference TRBV30 and TRBJ2-5, the full variable domain is SQTIHQWPATLVQPVGSPLSLECTVEGTSNPNLYWYRQAAGRGLQLLFYSVGIGQISSEVPQNLSASRPQDRQFILSSKKLLLSDSGFYLCAWSVQETQYFGPGTRLLVL.

The chain has TRBV5-1 and TRBJ2-5, with 8 nucleotides matching TRBD2. Germline-derived CDR1 and CDR2 are SGHRS and YFSETQ. Germline trimming cut 1 base from V and 4 bases from J; bases unmatched to any gene: 6. This CDR3 has 15 amino acids. The CDR3 sequence is CASSLFERGTETQYF. CDR3 coding DNA: TGCGCCAGCAGCTTGTTTGAGCGGGGGACAGAGACCCAGTACTTC.

The chain uses TRBV25-1 and TRBJ2-5; D is possibly TRBD1 (6 bases). Trimming took off 6 bases at V and 2 bases at J, with 22 bases between the two ends. This CDR3 is built from 17 residues. Germline V CDR1 and CDR2: MGHDK, SYGVNS. The CDR3 sequence is CASSKEKDSRKQETQYF. CDR3 in DNA: TGTGCCAGCAGCAAAGAAAAGGACAGTCGAAAACAAGAGACCCAGTACTTC. Full variable domain (outside the CDR3, taken from reference TRBV25-1 and TRBJ2-5): EADIYQTPRYLVIGTGKKITLECSQTMGHDKMYWYQQDPGMELHLIHYSYGVNSTEKGDLSSESTVSRIRTEHFPLTLESARPSHTSQYLCASSKEKDSRKQETQYFGPGTRLLVL.

This clone occurred a few times. The sample carries other DNA sequences with the same CDR3. CDR3 coding DNA: TGTGCCAGCAGTGAACAGGGCTACGAGCAGTACTTC. It specifies CASSEQGYEQYF. The chain combines TRBV25-1 with TRBJ2-7; D is possibly TRBD1 (5 bases). V lost 2 bases and J lost 3, with 5 bases in between. Per germline, CDR1 MGHDK and CDR2 SYGVNS. The CDR3 is 12 amino acids.

The chain uses TRBV7-2 and TRBJ2-3, with 9 bases matching TRBD2. The CDR3 is 16 amino acids. Germline loops: CDR1 SGHTA, CDR2 FQGNSA. The junction had 4 bases not matched to a gene; V was cut back by 0 bases and J by 3 bases. The CDR3 coding sequence is TGTGCCAGCAGCTTAGCAAATAGCGGGGGAACAGATACGCAGTATTTT. Its translation is CASSLANSGGTDTQYF.

Turning to this clone: Other DNA sequences within the sample encode an identical CDR3. For the CDR3, the DNA is TGCAGCGTTGAGACGGGAAACTATGGCTACACCTTC. Translation gives CSVETGNYGYTF. V is TRBV29-1 and J is TRBJ1-2; D is undetermined. Trimming removed 3 bases at V and 2 bases at J, with 7 bases between. The germline V gene encodes CDR1 SQVTM and CDR2 ANQGSEA. The CDR3 runs to 12 residues.

The V and J genes are TRBV9 and TRBJ2-1; 11 bases line up with TRBD2. The junction had 4 bases not matched to a gene; V was cut back by 2 bases and J by 3 bases. This CDR3 spans 16 amino acids. The germline V gene has CDR1 SGDLS and CDR2 YYNGEE. DNA of the CDR3: TGTGCCAGCAGCGTTAGACTAGCGGGGATCTACAATGAGCAGTTCTTC. It yields the protein CASSVRLAGIYNEQFF.

V gene TRBV7-2 combines with J gene TRBJ2-5, with D uncertain. Trimming took 3 bases from V and 1 from J, leaving 6 bases between them. This CDR3 is 13 amino acids long. Germline CDR1 and CDR2: SGHTA and FQGNSA. DNA for the CDR3: TGTGCCAGCAGCTTTCAGCGCCAAGAGACCCAGTACTTC. The encoded protein is CASSFQRQETQYF.

This clone has just one count. The CDR3 reads CASRKGLAGDTQYF. The CDR3 nucleotides read TGTGCCAGCAGAAAGGGACTAGCGGGAGATACGCAGTATTTT. The chain carries TRBV28 and TRBJ2-3, with 12 bases aligning to TRBD2. J was trimmed by 5 bases and V by 6 bases; bases with no gene match: 3. The CDR3 consists of 14 residues. CDR1 is MDHEN and CDR2 is SYDVKM in the germline V gene.

In this sample, this clone turned up once. This chain uses TRBV29-1 with TRBJ2-5, with 8 nucleotides matching TRBD2. After removal of 4 bases from V and 1 base from J, the junction contained 5 bases not matched to a gene. CDR1 is SQVTM, CDR2 ANQGSEA, per germline. CDR3 size: 14 residues. Here the CDR3 DNA reads TGCAGCGTTGTGGCGGGGGGTTCCCAAGAGACCCAGTACTTC. It translates to CSVVAGGSQETQYF.

The genes are TRBV7-2 and TRBJ2-3, with D uncertain. The germline gives CDR1 SGHTA, CDR2 FQGNSA. V shed 1 base and J shed 2 bases, with 10 bases lying between them. The CDR3 is 15 amino acids. The CDR3 loop reads CASSLDGAPTDTQYF. The CDR3, as DNA: TGTGCCAGCAGCTTAGACGGAGCGCCCACAGATACGCAGTATTTT.

CDR3 sequence reads: CASSELAGYGYTF. The CDR3 DNA reads TGTGCCAGCAGTGAATTGGCCGGCTATGGCTACACCTTC. This chain links TRBV25-1 with TRBJ1-2; no reliable D call. Germline CDR1 reads MGHDK; CDR2 reads SYGVNS. Trimming cost V 1 base and J 4 bases, with 7 bases left between them. CDR3 length equals 13 residues.

V is TRBV28 and J is TRBJ2-7; D is unresolved. This CDR3 has 17 residues. Germline V gives CDR1 MDHEN, CDR2 SYDVKM. V lost 6 bases and J 0 bases, leaving 21 bases between the germline ends. CDR3: CASSYDIFKSSSYEQYF. The CDR3 DNA reads TGTGCCAGCAGCTACGACATCTTCAAGTCCAGCTCCTACGAGCAGTACTTC.

V gene TRBV25-1 combines with J gene TRBJ2-3, with 10 bases that match TRBD2. The CDR3 length is 17 residues. Germline V gene sequence: CDR1 MGHDK, CDR2 SYGVNS. V lost 4 bases to trimming and J lost 2 bases; unmatched junction nucleotides: 9. CDR3 region: CASSGYSGGFVTDTQYF. The DNA for the CDR3 is TGTGCCAGCAGTGGTTATAGCGGGGGGTTCGTCACAGATACGCAGTATTTT.

The chain combines TRBV23-1 with TRBJ1-2; TRBD1 aligns across 8 bases. TRBV23-1 is an ORF; its function is uncertain. V lost 2 bases and J lost 14; bases outside the gene matches: 7. The CDR3 runs 12 residues. CDR3 in amino acids: CASSQTPGGGTF. The CDR3 bases are TGCGCCAGCAGTCAAACCCCAGGGGGCGGAACCTTC.

This clone was seen only a few times. The CDR3 nucleotides read TGTGCCAGCTCACCGCGAGGTGGGGACGGAAACGCGGAAGAGCAGTACTTC. This codes for CASSPRGGDGNAEEQYF. The rearrangement links TRBV18 to TRBJ2-7; D may correspond to TRBD1 or TRBD2 (5 bases each). Germline-derived CDR1 and CDR2 are KGHSH and LQKENI. There are 17 residues in the CDR3. V was cut by 3 bases and J by 7 bases, with 25 bases left in between.

The V and J genes are TRBV5-4 and TRBJ1-2; D is unresolved. The CDR3 runs 13 residues. Trimming took 4 bases from V and 7 from J, leaving 14 bases between them. Germline V gives CDR1 SGHNT, CDR2 YYREEE (reference sequence). CDR3 in amino acids: CASSGRGKGGYTF. The CDR3 nucleotides are TGTGCCAGCAGCGGACGGGGAAAGGGTGGCTACACCTTC.

V and J are TRBV11-2 and TRBJ2-3; D possibly corresponds to TRBD2 (6 bases). The V gene lost 1 base and the J gene lost 1 base, with 9 bases spanning the gap. Germline V gene data show CDR1 as SGHAT and CDR2 as FQNNGV. This CDR3 has 15 amino acids. CDR3 sequence (DNA): TGTGCCAGCAGCTTAGGAGGCGGGGGCACAGATACGCAGTATTTT. Its protein product is CASSLGGGGTDTQYF.

The rearrangement joins TRBV28 to TRBJ2-3; 8 positions match TRBD2. The germline V gene encodes CDR1 MDHEN and CDR2 SYDVKM. The length of the CDR3 is 12 residues. Trimming took 11 bases from V and 0 from J; bases not matched to a gene: 1. CDR3 sequence (DNA): TGTGCCTGCGGGGGGAGCACAGATACGCAGTATTTT. It is translated as CACGGSTDTQYF.

The chain has TRBV7-6 and TRBJ1-4; D is unclear. From germline, CDR1 is SGHVS and CDR2 FNYEAQ. V gave up 0 bases and J gave up 5 bases, with 7 bases separating them. CDR3 length: 14 amino acids. The CDR3 DNA follows: TGTGCCAGCAGCTTAGCCGGGGTCAATGAAAAACTGTTTTTT. It encodes CASSLAGVNEKLFF.